This T cell receptor beta chain was observed in a study of blood T cell repertoires in COVID-19. Study context: Both acute and convalescent COVID-19 samples were obtained from the United States, Italy and Spain.

Sequencing was performed with immunoSEQ multiplex PCR; in TCRdb, only in-frame clones are kept and a portion is missing. The table records 200,000 to 250,000 clones, 92% of them present only once. CDR3 size: 18 residues. V dropped 4 bases and J dropped 1 base, with 17 bases sitting between them. Germline V CDR1 and CDR2: SEHNR, FQNEAQ (reference sequence). Sequencing input: peripheral blood. This receptor was identified in a man aged 55 to 70 with COVID-19, enrolled during active disease. The genes are TRBV7-9 and TRBJ1-6; tentatively, D is TRBD1 (6 bases). CDR3 nucleotides: TGTGCCAGCAGCTGGGGGCCGGGAGGTGCGTCCTATAATTCACCCCTCCACTTT. Translated: CASSWGPGGASYNSPLHF.